Listed below are T cell receptor beta chains from one sample, sequenced in a study of multiple sclerosis patients with progressive multifocal leukoencephalopathy. Profiled with immunoSEQ multiplex PCR; TCRdb holds only in-frame clones, not every one. The table includes 25,000 to 35,000 clones, more than 75% detected once. The sample consisted of PBMCs. Source of these receptors: a human donor with multiple sclerosis. CDR3s include the opening cysteine and the closing phenylalanine or tryptophan. A D gene is named only where the DNA matches it firmly. Part of the rows lack a size; the others show once, few, many or a class for expanded clones.

v_call: TRBV11-2; d_call: .; j_call: TRBJ1-4; cdr3_length: 16; clone_size: .; cdr3_nt: TGTGCCAGCAGCTTAAGTCAGACAGGAACTAATGAAAAACTGTTTTTT; cdr3_aa: CASSLSQTGTNEKLFF
v_call: TRBV7-8; d_call: .; j_call: TRBJ1-1; cdr3_length: 13; clone_size: .; cdr3_nt: TGTGCCAGCAGCTACCACGAGAACACTGAAGCTTTCTTT; cdr3_aa: CASSYHENTEAFF
v_call: TRBV10-3; d_call: .; j_call: TRBJ1-1; cdr3_length: 12; clone_size: .; cdr3_nt: TGTGCCATCAGTGAGCCGCCCAAAGGTGCTTTCTTT; cdr3_aa: CAISEPPKGAFF
v_call: TRBV29-1; d_call: TRBD2; j_call: TRBJ2-3; cdr3_length: 20; clone_size: .; cdr3_nt: TGCAGCGTTGAAATAAGGGGACTAGCGGGGGCCCTCGTGGTCACAGATACGCAGTATTTT; cdr3_aa: CSVEIRGLAGALVVTDTQYF
v_call: TRBV6-1; d_call: .; j_call: TRBJ1-2; cdr3_length: 14; clone_size: .; cdr3_nt: TGTGCCAGCAAGGGGACACCCATTAACTATGGCTACACCTTC; cdr3_aa: CASKGTPINYGYTF
v_call: TRBV7-9; d_call: .; j_call: TRBJ1-1; cdr3_length: 13; clone_size: .; cdr3_nt: TGTGCCAGCAGCTATTTTAAGAACACTGAAGCTTTCTTT; cdr3_aa: CASSYFKNTEAFF
v_call: TRBV7-2; d_call: TRBD1; j_call: TRBJ2-7; cdr3_length: 15; clone_size: .; cdr3_nt: TGTGCCAGCAGCTTAGAGACAGGGGAAGGGTACGAGCAGTACTTC; cdr3_aa: CASSLETGEGYEQYF
v_call: TRBV7-2; d_call: TRBD2; j_call: TRBJ2-7; cdr3_length: 15; clone_size: .; cdr3_nt: TGTGCCAGCAGCTTTAGCGGGGGCTTTTCGGGGGAGCAGTACTTC; cdr3_aa: CASSFSGGFSGEQYF
v_call: TRBV7-2; d_call: .; j_call: TRBJ1-1; cdr3_length: 17; clone_size: few; cdr3_nt: TGTGCCAGCAGCCACCTTATTGGACGTTTCAGGGGTTCTGAAGCTTTCTTT; cdr3_aa: CASSHLIGRFRGSEAFF
v_call: TRBV6-1; d_call: .; j_call: TRBJ1-6; cdr3_length: 14; clone_size: .; cdr3_nt: TGTGCCAGCAGCGGACCGACCGACAGATCACCCCTCCACTTT; cdr3_aa: CASSGPTDRSPLHF
v_call: TRBV23-1; d_call: .; j_call: TRBJ2-7; cdr3_length: 11; clone_size: .; cdr3_nt: TGCGCCAGCAGTGGCTGCTACGAGCAGTACTTC; cdr3_aa: CASSGCYEQYF
v_call: TRBV4-1; d_call: .; j_call: TRBJ1-5; cdr3_length: 15; clone_size: .; cdr3_nt: TGCGCCAGCAGCCAAGCTGACAGGATGCGACAGCCCCAGCATTTT; cdr3_aa: CASSQADRMRQPQHF
v_call: TRBV6-5; d_call: TRBD1; j_call: TRBJ1-2; cdr3_length: 14; clone_size: .; cdr3_nt: TGTGCCAGCAGAACGGGACAGGCCAACTATGGCTACACCTTC; cdr3_aa: CASRTGQANYGYTF
v_call: TRBV4-3; d_call: .; j_call: TRBJ2-1; cdr3_length: 16; clone_size: .; cdr3_nt: TGCGCCAGCAGCCAGGGACCTTTAAGCTCCTACAATGAGCAGTTCTTC; cdr3_aa: CASSQGPLSSYNEQFF
v_call: TRBV6-5; d_call: TRBD1; j_call: TRBJ2-7; cdr3_length: 15; clone_size: .; cdr3_nt: TGTGCCAGCAGTTACCGGGACAGGGGTTCCTACGAGCAGTACTTC; cdr3_aa: CASSYRDRGSYEQYF
v_call: TRBV4-1; d_call: .; j_call: TRBJ2-1; cdr3_length: 18; clone_size: .; cdr3_nt: TGCGCCAGCAGCCAAGAGCCCGGGGATCCGGGCTCCTACAATGAGCAGTTCTTC; cdr3_aa: CASSQEPGDPGSYNEQFF